The rows below give T cell receptor beta chains drawn from one sample of a study of shared clonotypes between healthy human individuals. TCRdb's table, derived via immunoSEQ multiplex PCR, lists solely in-frame clones and lacks some. Of under 120,000 clones in the sample, less than 75% are singletons; the top ten hold around 25%. Specimen: memory CD8+ T cells sorted from blood. These receptors came from a woman younger than 45 in good health. Both conserved end residues are trimmed from each CDR3. Size values are once, few and many counts, or a class for expanded clones, and some rows have none.

cdr3_aa clone_size j_call cdr3_length v_call
ASSEIDPSTNEQF - TRBJ2-1 13 TRBV6-1
ASSLSKDGGAYT many TRBJ1-2 12 TRBV28
ASSFGEGAYEQY - TRBJ2-7 12 TRBV28
ASSQDLWRTGSNEQF many TRBJ2-1 15 TRBV14
ASSDGLAGVPDTQY - TRBJ2-3 14 TRBV2
ASSQRQGFSSGANVLT many TRBJ2-6 16 TRBV2
SVVPGTAKEGYT few TRBJ1-2 12 TRBV29-1
ASSLKVWQPQH - TRBJ1-5 11 TRBV27
ASNPLGRAYNEQF - TRBJ2-1 13 TRBV9
ASSESRGGNQPQH - TRBJ1-5 13 TRBV6-4
AWRSSGEYGYT few TRBJ1-2 11 TRBV30
ASSLDWGQPQH many TRBJ1-5 11 TRBV5-5
ASSVDRIPSTGRRNYGYT - TRBJ1-2 18 TRBV9
ASSPLLPSGASTDTQY - TRBJ2-3 16 TRBV18
ASMLRWRYGYT once TRBJ1-2 11 TRBV6-5
ASSEVSRMNTEAF many TRBJ1-1 13 TRBV6-1
ASRGQNFYEQY - TRBJ2-7 11 TRBV5-1
ASSFPGDVKGGETQY few TRBJ2-5 15 TRBV7-9
ASSLDEGSTF few TRBJ1-1 10 TRBV5-4
ATCSGAHYDQY - TRBJ2-7 11 TRBV28
ASSYTGPTGGYT few TRBJ1-2 12 TRBV27
ATSSRGRGSLYNEQF - TRBJ2-1 15 TRBV15
ASSRRGYYGYT - TRBJ1-2 11 TRBV7-9
ASSPPQLAGYNEQF - TRBJ2-1 14 TRBV7-9
ASSQEGSSGRAGELF - TRBJ2-2 15 TRBV4-2
SVEEREGNEQF - TRBJ2-1 11 TRBV29-1
ASSQQGDRDPGKGYEQY - TRBJ2-7 17 TRBV23-1
ASSPGTSGSGELF - TRBJ2-2 13 TRBV27
ASSRTGSEQY - TRBJ2-7 10 TRBV18
ASSPGESSYNEQF few TRBJ2-1 13 TRBV6-4
ASSYNGGLTYEQY - TRBJ2-7 13 TRBV6-6